The 5 T cell receptor beta chains listed next were all sequenced from one sample in a study of molecular identifiers for immune sequencing clone quantification. MiXCR was run by TCRdb on the PCR reads, yielding one entry per CDR3 protein. The data contain hundreds of thousands of distinct CDR3 sequences, around 25% of them singletons. The sequencing input was naive CD8+ T cells from blood, with Jurkat cell RNA spiked in. Stated subset: FACS-sorted CD8+CD4-CCR7+CD45RA+ naive T cells. The receptors here all came from a human donor in good health. Some libraries in this study had Jurkat cell RNA spiked in.

This chain joins TRBV12-3 or TRBV12-4 and TRBJ1-3, with 10 bases that match TRBD1. Losses at the gene ends were 6 bases for V and 0 bases for J; bases not matched to a gene: 5. The CDR3 sequence is 16 residues long. The DNA for the CDR3 is TGTGCCAGCAGACTGGACAGGGGGTTCTCTGGAAACACCATATATTTT. Amino acids: CASRLDRGFSGNTIYF.

The CDR3 DNA is TGTGCCACCCTTTTATCCGTCGGGGAGCTGTTTTTT. Translating it yields CATLLSVGELFF. The chain couples TRBV12-3 or TRBV12-4 to TRBJ2-2; D gene unclear. The CDR3 consists of 12 residues. The V end was cut by 10 bases, the J end by 7 bases, with 13 bases between.

The chain uses TRBV19 and TRBJ2-7; the D call may be TRBD1 or TRBD2 (5 bases each). V was trimmed by 4 bases and J by 2 bases, leaving 21 bases between them. This CDR3 spans 17 amino acids. CDR1 is LNHDA, CDR2 SQIVND, per germline (reference sequence). Here the CDR3 DNA reads TGTGCCAGTAGTACCGGGACGGACTTAAGAGTCACCTACGAGCAGTACTTC. Translation: CASSTGTDLRVTYEQYF.

To note about this clonotype: A much larger clonotype is one base distant, so this may be a read error. The V gene is TRBV30, the J gene TRBJ2-7; the D gene is possibly TRBD1 (6 bases). V shed 1 base and J shed 2 bases, with 15 bases lying between them. Germline V gene lookup returns CDR1 GTSNPN and CDR2 SVGIG (reference sequence). This CDR3 contains 15 residues. CDR3 region: CAWSDRAGVAYEQYF. The CDR3, as DNA: TGTGCCTGGAGTGACCGGGCAGGGGTCGCCTACGAGCAGTACTTC.

Turning to this clonotype: A read error may produce the germline difference seen at one junction end. The rearrangement uses TRBV5-6 and TRBJ2-5; 15 bases match TRBD2. The CDR3 consists of 17 residues. Germline loops: CDR1 SGHDT, CDR2 YYEEEE. The CDR3 coding sequence is TGTGCCCGCAGCTTTGGACTAGCGGGAGGGCCCCAAGAGACCCAGTACTTC. This codes for CARSFGLAGGPQETQYF.